This record concerns one T cell receptor (beta chain) sequence. TCRdb called the RT-PCR reads again in MiXCR, with one record for every CDR3 protein. This table has hundreds of thousands of distinct CDR3 sequences, 13% to 15% appearing once. Germline CDR1 reads SGHRS; CDR2 reads YFSETQ. V was pared by 0 bases and J by 4 bases, with 10 bases between. This CDR3 comprises 14 residues. This chain uses TRBV5-1 with TRBJ1-2; a weak D match, TRBD1 (5 bases). The sequence was collected from a female donor in good health, serving as a healthy control. The material sequenced was memory CD4+ T cells from blood. CDR3 coding DNA: TGCGCCAGCAGCTTGGGAGGGACGGTCTATGGCTACACCTTC. This gives the protein CASSLGGTVYGYTF.